The T cell receptor beta chain described here comes from a study of cytomegalovirus exposure and HLA in healthy donors. The CDR3 covers 13 residues. In germline, CDR1 is ENHRY, CDR2 SYGVKD. With 0 bases removed from V and 5 bases from J, the gap between germline ends came to 7 bases. Measured with immunoSEQ multiplex PCR; TCRdb has only the in-frame clones, and not every one. The table lists 260,000 or so clones, just under 90% of them singletons. This TCR was sampled from a man aged 18 to 30 in good health and CMV-seronegative. The chain joins TRBV10-3 to TRBJ1-1; D gene uncertain. Material: PBMCs. This chain's CDR3 is CAISESAGTEAFF. DNA of the CDR3: TGTGCCATCAGTGAGTCGGCGGGGACTGAAGCTTTCTTT.